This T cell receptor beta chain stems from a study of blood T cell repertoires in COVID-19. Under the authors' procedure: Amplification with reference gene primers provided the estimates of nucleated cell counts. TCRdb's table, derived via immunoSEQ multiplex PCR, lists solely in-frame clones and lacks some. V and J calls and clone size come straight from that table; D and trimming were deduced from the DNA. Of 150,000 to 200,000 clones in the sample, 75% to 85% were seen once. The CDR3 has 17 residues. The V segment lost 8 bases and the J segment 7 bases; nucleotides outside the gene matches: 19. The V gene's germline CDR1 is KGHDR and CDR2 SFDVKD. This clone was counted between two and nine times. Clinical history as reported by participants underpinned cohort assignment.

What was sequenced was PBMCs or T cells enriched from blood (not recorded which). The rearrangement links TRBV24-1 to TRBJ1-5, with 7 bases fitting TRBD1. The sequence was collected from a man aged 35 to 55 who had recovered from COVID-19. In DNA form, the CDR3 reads TGTGCCACCACCCCCAGGGTCGAGACAGGGAACGGACAGCCCCAGCATTTT. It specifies CATTPRVETGNGQPQHF.